This entry features one TCR beta chain sequence. What this receptor recognizes is not known. Qualities for individual bases were not recorded, and no much larger clone is one base off. This specimen comes from a study of blood T cell repertoires in COVID-19 (dated by TCRdb to 2020 to 2022). Regarding the complete study: The collaborator samples originated in the United States, Italy and Spain and spanned the acute and convalescent phases of COVID-19. The prospective study material was composed of cDNA or gDNA derived from T cells, B-cell-depleted T cells, or PBMCs. The dataset comprised deeply sampled blood TCRbeta repertoires from subjects exposed to, actively infected with, or recovered from COVID-19. A freely available public database, intended as a resource for researchers studying the immune response to SARS-CoV-2, is where the repertoires were released. The samples were drawn from the first 160 participants of the ongoing ImmuneRACE study and from more than 1,000 subjects provided by 6 global collaborators. Nearly every sample came with metadata listing a de-identified subject ID, COVID-19 status, age in years and sex. Where available, HLA class I and class II types were taken from metadata supplied by the sample provider and were not determined by assay-based typing. Study-wide findings and limitations: The amount of clinical and demographic metadata varied by source and participant and was provided uncurated.

The CDR3 runs 14 amino acids, cysteine and phenylalanine included. The sequence is cut down to CDR3 DNA, 42 bases in frame from base 1. Deletion took 6 bases off V and 7 bases off J, with a span of 15 bases between the germline ends. For CDR1 and CDR2, the germline V gene lists SGHDN and FVKESK. Whole blood was collected in K2EDTA tubes by collaborating institutions according to the institutions' own protocols. For TCRbeta analysis, collaborators shipped samples as frozen whole blood, isolated PBMCs, or DNA extracted from either of those sample types. The immunoSEQ Assay, a bias-controlled multiplex PCR, was used to amplify TCRbeta CDR3 regions from genomic DNA. The paper's data handling went like this. Within the assay, amplification of reference gene primers was used to estimate how many nucleated cells each sample contained. Sequence reads were collapsed and filtered to measure the absolute abundance of every unique TCRbeta CDR3 rearrangement. For each sample, productive Simpson clonality was calculated as the square root of Simpson's diversity index over productive rearrangements. What TCRdb holds here is the immuneACCESS table cut down to in-frame rearrangements. Part of the clones is not present; checked against another copy, under half of the missing clones reflect an unresolved V gene, and the others are unexplained. V, J and clone size are those of that table, while D and trimming were read from the DNA. The sample table contains about 100,000 clones; only one count was recorded for 80% of them. The top ten clonotypes cover 31% of the sample.

The sample was peripheral blood. The chain couples TRBV14 to TRBJ2-2; TRBD2 is a possible D gene, resting on 6 matching bases. The clonotype was recovered from a man between 65 and 80 years old with active or convalescent COVID-19. This receptor carries the CDR3 CASSDSGRYGELFF. The DNA reads as follows: TGTGCCAGCAGTGATAGCGGCCGTTACGGGGAGCTGTTTTTT.